Listed here are 3 T cell receptor beta chains from one sample, sequenced in a study of blood T cell repertoires in COVID-19. Sequencing used immunoSEQ multiplex PCR; TCRdb keeps in-frame clones, though not all of them. Seen here are fewer than 400,000 clones, 90% observed once, and the top ten hold 3.9%. Sequenced sample: PBMCs or T cells enriched from blood (not recorded which). The receptors shown here come from a woman in her 30s who had been exposed to COVID-19.

V usage is TRBV27 and J usage is TRBJ1-2, with a possible D match to TRBD1 (5 bases). The germline V gene has CDR1 MNHEY and CDR2 SMNVEV (reference sequence). The CDR3 loop spans 15 amino acids. V lost 5 bases and J lost 5, with 18 bases in between. CDR3: CASSLAPPGGYGYTF. In DNA, the CDR3 is TGTGCCAGCAGTCTTGCCCCGCCTGGGGGGTATGGCTACACCTTC.

The V and J genes are TRBV27 and TRBJ1-1, with 10 bases lining up with TRBD1. This CDR3 is built from 14 residues. Looked up from germline, CDR1 is MNHEY and CDR2 is SMNVEV (reference sequence). With 7 bases clipped from V and 4 bases from J, the junction kept 6 bases outside the gene matches. The DNA of the CDR3 is TGTGCCAGCATTCAGAGGACAGGGGGCACTGAAGCTTTCTTT. This translates into CASIQRTGGTEAFF.

This clone showed up just once. The chain joins TRBV4-3 to TRBJ2-3; 10 bases line up with TRBD2. The CDR3 has 15 residues. Per germline, CDR1 LGHNA and CDR2 YSLEER. V shed 4 bases, J shed 3 bases, and the junction held 4 bases outside the gene matches. CDR3: CASSPLAGVTDTQYF. CDR3 nucleotides: TGCGCCAGCAGCCCGCTAGCGGGGGTTACAGATACGCAGTATTTT.